This T cell receptor beta chain came from a study of cytotoxic CD8 clonotypes in ibrutinib-treated CLL. V was pared by 1 base and J by 1 base, with 3 bases of the junction left unmatched. This CDR3 is 16 amino acids long. CDR1 is SNHLY and CDR2 is FYNNEI in the germline V gene. Sequenced by immunoSEQ multiplex PCR; TCRdb stores in-frame clones only, minus some. The sample includes roughly 110,000 clones, 58% seen only once; the top ten take around a third. The chain links TRBV2 to TRBJ2-5, with 10 bases aligning to TRBD1. This specimen consisted of PBMCs, obtained after 24 months of ibrutinib treatment. The receptor comes from a human donor with chronic lymphocytic leukemia. CDR3 loop: CASSEGGTGAQETQYF. CDR3 DNA sequence: TGTGCCAGCAGTGAAGGGGGGACAGGGGCCCAAGAGACCCAGTACTTC.